Shown below are 31 T cell receptor beta chains from a single sample sequenced in a study of blood T cell repertoires in COVID-19. TCRdb keeps only in-frame clones here, not all; method: immunoSEQ multiplex PCR. Here the sample spans about 170,000 clones, around 92% being singletons. Sample: peripheral blood. The receptors were sampled from a man aged 30 to 39 with COVID-19, enrolled during active disease.

The J gene is TRBJ2-7, the V gene TRBV7-9; 8 nucleotides agree with TRBD1. The CDR3 is made up of 14 amino acids. Germline V CDR1 and CDR2: SEHNR, FQNEAQ (reference sequence). V lost 1 base to trimming and J lost 5 bases; unmatched junction nucleotides: 4. The CDR3 loop reads CASSLVQGAHEQYF. DNA for the CDR3: TGTGCCAGCAGCTTAGTTCAGGGGGCGCACGAGCAGTACTTC. Full variable domain (rest looked up from reference TRBV7-9 and TRBJ2-7): DTGVSQNPRHKITKRGQNVTFRCDPISEHNRLYWYRQTLGQGPEFLTYFQNEAQLEKSRLLSDRFSAERPKGSFSTLEIQRTEQGDSAMYLCASSLVQGAHEQYFGPGTRLTVT.

The rearrangement joins TRBV7-2 to TRBJ2-7, with D uncertain. Deletions cut 8 bases from V and 2 bases from J, with 10 bases between. The CDR3 runs to 12 residues. Germline V gives CDR1 SGHTA, CDR2 FQGNSA. The CDR3 nucleotides are TGTGCCAGCTCTCGGTCCCCCTACGAGCAGTACTTC. The encoded protein is CASSRSPYEQYF.

The chain couples TRBV19 to TRBJ1-5; 10 nucleotides line up with TRBD1. CDR3 length: 16 amino acids. With V trimmed by 3 bases and J by 7 bases, 9 bases remained unmatched. Germline CDR1 reads LNHDA; CDR2 reads SQIVND (reference sequence). CDR3 residues: CASSMGDRGYAQPQHF. As DNA, the CDR3 is TGTGCCAGTAGTATGGGGGACAGGGGATATGCCCAGCCCCAGCATTTT.

This clone occurred once. This chain connects TRBV19 to TRBJ2-7; no clear D gene. V lost 5 bases to trimming and J lost 5 bases, with 13 bases between them. The CDR3 is made up of 13 amino acids. In germline, CDR1 is LNHDA, CDR2 SQIVND (reference sequence). The CDR3: CASSVQAAHEQYF. The CDR3, as DNA: TGTGCCAGTAGTGTCCAGGCTGCCCACGAGCAGTACTTC.

The V gene is TRBV6-7, the J gene TRBJ1-5, with a weak D call TRBD1 (6 bases). TRBV6-7 is identified as an open reading frame with a role that is uncertain. The V end lost 2 bases, the J end lost 6 bases, and 11 bases lay between the germline ends. The CDR3 extends over 14 amino acids. The CDR3 is CASSYNRDPQPQHF. CDR3 in DNA: TGTGCCAGCAGTTACAACAGGGATCCTCAGCCCCAGCATTTT.

The chain couples TRBV20-1 to TRBJ1-4; D is unclear. The CDR3 is made up of 11 amino acids. The ends were cut back, 3 bases at V and 11 bases at J, with 10 bases in the middle. Germline V CDR1 and CDR2: DFQATT, SNEGSKA (reference sequence). CDR3 DNA: TGCAGTGCTAGGGGCACCAATAAACTGTTTTTT. It translates to CSARGTNKLFF.

In this sample, this clone turned up once. The chain employs TRBV2 and TRBJ1-1; 7 bases fit TRBD1. The CDR3 extends over 15 amino acids. The germline V gene encodes CDR1 SNHLY and CDR2 FYNNEI. Germline trimming cut 7 bases from V and 0 bases from J; bases unmatched to any gene: 8. DNA for the CDR3: TGTGCCAGCAATCTCCAGGGGGAATTGAACACTGAAGCTTTCTTT. It specifies CASNLQGELNTEAFF.

The rearrangement joins TRBV6-5 to TRBJ1-3; no reliable D call. The CDR3 contains 15 residues. Between the trimmed V and J ends, which lost 0 bases and 7 bases, there was a span of 13 bases. Germline V gives CDR1 MNHEY, CDR2 SVGAGI. CDR3 nucleotides: TGTGCCAGCAGTTACTCTATAAACTCCCGGAACACCATATATTTT. Residues: CASSYSINSRNTIYF.

This chain uses TRBV19 with TRBJ2-2; 9 positions agree with TRBD1. J gave up 1 base and V 5 bases, and 11 bases lay outside the gene matches. The CDR3 spans 18 residues. Germline V lookup: CDR1 LNHDA, CDR2 SQIVND (reference sequence). CDR3 nucleotide sequence: TGTGCCAGTAGTGGCCGGGACAGGGAGCGACGGAACACCGGGGAGCTGTTTTTT. Residues: CASSGRDRERRNTGELFF. Based on the CDR3 plus reference TRBV19 and TRBJ2-2, the full variable domain is DGGITQSPKYLFRKEGQNVTLSCEQNLNHDAMYWYRQDPGQGLRLIYYSQIVNDFQKGDIAEGYSVSREKKESFPLTVTSAQKNPTAFYLCASSGRDRERRNTGELFFGEGSRLTVL.

The chain links TRBV5-1 to TRBJ1-1; 10 bases match TRBD1. Germline CDR1 reads SGHRS; CDR2 reads YFSETQ. After removal of 0 bases from V and 4 bases from J, the junction contained 0 bases not matched to a gene. This CDR3 is 14 amino acids long. The CDR3 reads CASSLGQGATEAFF. The CDR3, as DNA: TGCGCCAGCAGCTTGGGACAGGGGGCCACTGAAGCTTTCTTT.

CDR3 in amino acids: CASSFQGVAGIQETQYF. CDR3 DNA: TGTGCCAGCAGTTTCCAGGGGGTAGCGGGAATTCAAGAGACCCAGTACTTC. The chain has TRBV28 and TRBJ2-5; D may be TRBD2 (8 bases). Germline lookup yields CDR1 MDHEN and CDR2 SYDVKM. The CDR3 sequence is 17 residues long. Trimming cost V 3 bases and J 2 bases, with 19 bases left between them.

J is TRBJ1-1 and V is TRBV18; TRBD1 might be the D (5 bases). V was cut by 8 bases and J by 4 bases, with 14 bases left in between. The CDR3 consists of 13 residues. Per germline, CDR1 KGHSH and CDR2 LQKENI. In DNA, the CDR3 is TGTGCCAGCACATACGGGGGAGGCACTGAAGCTTTCTTT. It yields the protein CASTYGGGTEAFF.

This chain joins TRBV6-2 or TRBV6-3 and TRBJ1-2, with no clear D. Trimming left V 6 bases short and J 6 bases short, with 8 bases between. Germline loops: CDR1 MNHEY, CDR2 SVGEGT. This CDR3 has 11 residues. As DNA, the CDR3 is TGTGCCAGCAGCCTTTCCGATGGCTACACCTTC. The encoded protein is CASSLSDGYTF.

The chain recombines TRBV28 with TRBJ2-2; maybe TRBD2 (6 bases). This CDR3 is built from 15 residues. The germline gives CDR1 MDHEN, CDR2 SYDVKM. V lost 7 bases to trimming and J lost 7 bases, with 19 bases between them. DNA for the CDR3: TGTGCCAGCACTATGGGGGGTGGGGTCGGCGGGGAGCTGTTTTTT. Its translation is CASTMGGGVGGELFF.

V gene TRBV4-3 combines with J gene TRBJ1-1, with TRBD1 matching over 7 bases. Germline CDR1 is LGHNA and CDR2 is YSLEER. V was clipped by 1 base and J by 4 bases; unmatched bases: 12. The CDR3 is made up of 17 amino acids. CDR3 nucleotide sequence: TGCGCCAGCAGCCAAGTATTCGTAACAGGGGACACCACTGAAGCTTTCTTT. Translating it yields CASSQVFVTGDTTEAFF.

This clone showed up just once. V usage is TRBV6-1 and J usage is TRBJ2-7, with 8 bases lining up with TRBD2. Germline CDR1 and CDR2: MNHNS and SASEGT. This CDR3 region has 16 residues. After removal of 1 base from V and 3 bases from J, the junction contained 8 bases not matched to a gene. The CDR3 reads CASSEEGAGDLYEQYF. The DNA of the CDR3 is TGTGCCAGCAGTGAAGAAGGAGCGGGAGATCTCTACGAGCAGTACTTC.

This clone was found once. The V gene is TRBV6-2 or TRBV6-3, the J gene TRBJ1-2, with D perhaps TRBD1 (6 bases). Deletions cut 4 bases from V and 6 bases from J, with 15 bases between. The CDR3 is 14 residues long. Per the germline V gene, CDR1 is MNHEY and CDR2 is SVGEGT. The CDR3: CASSFRQVSDGYTF. In nucleotides, the CDR3 is TGTGCCAGCAGTTTCCGACAGGTCTCAGATGGCTACACCTTC.

The rearrangement links TRBV28 to TRBJ1-3; possible D gene TRBD1, 5 bases. The CDR3 totals 14 residues. Germline CDR1 reads MDHEN; CDR2 reads SYDVKM. V was trimmed by 6 bases and J by 1 base, leaving 10 bases between them. The CDR3 loop is CASSQDRSGNTIYF. For the CDR3, the DNA is TGTGCCAGCAGCCAAGACAGATCTGGAAACACCATATATTTT.

This chain connects TRBV7-2 to TRBJ1-6, with a possible D match to TRBD1 (6 bases). The CDR3 has 14 residues. Trimming took 2 bases from V and 6 from J, leaving 8 bases between them. CDR1 SGHTA and CDR2 FQGNSA come from the germline V gene. In DNA, the CDR3 is TGTGCCAGCAGCTTACAACAGGGTAATTCACCCCTCCACTTT. It yields the protein CASSLQQGNSPLHF.

The chain couples TRBV5-4 to TRBJ2-2; 13 nucleotides align to TRBD2. This CDR3 comprises 17 residues. Losses at the gene ends were 4 bases for V and 5 bases for J; bases not matched to a gene: 8. CDR1 and CDR2 from the germline V gene are SGHNT and YYREEE (reference sequence). CDR3 residues: CASSLGLAGALTGELFF. CDR3 DNA: TGTGCCAGCAGCCTAGGACTAGCGGGAGCCCTAACCGGGGAGCTGTTTTTT. The full variable domain, rest sourced from reference TRBV5-4 and TRBJ2-2, is ETGVTQSPTHLIKTRGQQVTLRCSSQSGHNTVSWYQQALGQGPQFIFQYYREEENGRGNFPPRFSGLQFPNYSSELNVNALELDDSALYLCASSLGLAGALTGELFFGEGSRLTVL.

This clone was seen more than once but under ten times. The gene calls are TRBV5-5 and TRBJ1-4; weak D call: TRBD1 (6 bases). Germline CDR1 is SGHKS and CDR2 is YYEKEE (reference sequence). CDR3 size: 16 residues. The germline V and J ends were trimmed by 0 bases and 0 bases, with 9 bases remaining between them. This CDR3 is CASSLEQGATNEKLFF. CDR3 nucleotide sequence: TGTGCCAGCAGCTTGGAACAGGGTGCAACTAATGAAAAACTGTTTTTT.

The J gene is TRBJ2-6, the V gene TRBV7-6, with TRBD1 identical over 7 bases. Germline CDR1 reads SGHVS; CDR2 reads FNYEAQ. CDR3 length: 17 residues. Losses at the gene ends were 5 bases for V and 0 bases for J; bases not matched to a gene: 7. CDR3 region: CASSGTALSSGANVLTF. The CDR3 DNA is TGTGCCAGCAGCGGGACAGCCTTGAGCTCTGGGGCCAACGTCCTGACTTTC.

The genes are TRBV7-8 and TRBJ2-1; a possible D gene is TRBD2 (5 bases). V shed 6 bases and J shed 3 bases, with 12 bases lying between them. The length of the CDR3 is 14 residues. CDR1 SGHVS and CDR2 FQNEAQ come from the germline V gene. The CDR3 region is CASSGLILYNEQFF. The CDR3 bases are TGTGCCAGCAGTGGACTGATACTCTACAATGAGCAGTTCTTC. The whole variable domain, filled in from reference TRBV7-8 and TRBJ2-1, reads GAGVSQSPRYKVAKRGQDVALRCDPISGHVSLFWYQQALGQGPEFLTYFQNEAQLDKSGLPSDRFFAERPEGSVSTLKIQRTQQEDSAVYLCASSGLILYNEQFFGPGTRLTVL.

V gene TRBV10-3 combines with J gene TRBJ2-1, with a tentative D call TRBD2 (6 bases). CDR3 length: 17 residues. In germline, CDR1 is ENHRY, CDR2 SYGVKD. V was trimmed by 3 bases and J by 0 bases, leaving 15 bases between them. CDR3 region: CAISEVGTSSSYNEQFF. The CDR3 DNA reads TGTGCCATCAGTGAAGTTGGGACTTCTAGCTCCTACAATGAGCAGTTCTTC.

The chain joins TRBV5-6 to TRBJ2-2; 10 nucleotides agree with TRBD1. V lost 2 bases, J lost 3 bases, and 13 bases stayed unmatched. The CDR3 runs 19 residues. CDR1 is SGHDT and CDR2 is YYEEEE in the germline V gene. The CDR3 nucleotides are TGTGCCAGCAGCTTATACCCGGGACAGGGGTCCTATTACACCGGGGAGCTGTTTTTT. This encodes CASSLYPGQGSYYTGELFF.

The chain has TRBV5-5 and TRBJ1-2; D may be TRBD1 (5 bases). CDR3 length: 14 amino acids. Trimming removed 0 bases from V and 5 bases from J, with 11 bases in between. Germline CDR1 and CDR2: SGHKS and YYEKEE (reference sequence). This chain's CDR3 is CASSLGREGYGYTF. CDR3 sequence (DNA): TGTGCCAGCAGCTTGGGCAGGGAGGGATATGGCTACACCTTC.

The V gene is TRBV28, the J gene TRBJ1-1; D might be TRBD1 (5 bases). The germline CDR1 and CDR2 sequences are MDHEN and SYDVKM. The CDR3 has 11 residues. Trimming cost V 6 bases and J 4 bases, with 6 bases left between them. This CDR3 reads CASSRVTEAFF. DNA of the CDR3: TGTGCCAGCAGCAGGGTCACTGAAGCTTTCTTT.

The V call is TRBV5-1, the J call TRBJ2-7; 8 bases line up with TRBD1. Trimming removed 0 bases from V and 2 bases from J; junction bases left unmatched: 4. From germline, CDR1 is SGHRS and CDR2 YFSETQ. The CDR3 is 15 amino acids. The CDR3 nucleotides are TGCGCCAGCAGCTTGGTTCAGGACAGGGCCTACGAGCAGTACTTC. Translating gives CASSLVQDRAYEQYF. Looking up the rest from reference TRBV5-1 and TRBJ2-7 gives the full variable domain: KAGVTQTPRYLIKTRGQQVTLSCSPISGHRSVSWYQQTPGQGLQFLFEYFSETQRNKGNFPGRFSGRQFSNSRSEMNVSTLELGDSALYLCASSLVQDRAYEQYFGPGTRLTVT.

This chain joins TRBV3-1 (or the pseudogene TRBV3-2) and TRBJ1-2, with D tentatively TRBD1 (5 bases). The CDR3 is made up of 16 amino acids. Trimming pared 4 bases from V and 1 base from J, leaving 16 bases between. CDR1 LGHDT and CDR2 YNNKEL come from the germline V gene (reference sequence). This CDR3 reads CASSLGPPKGNYGYTF. DNA of the CDR3: TGTGCCAGCAGCCTGGGGCCTCCTAAGGGTAACTATGGCTACACCTTC.

The rearrangement uses TRBV14 and TRBJ1-2; 7 bases align to TRBD1. Germline-derived CDR1 and CDR2 are SGHDN and FVKESK. The CDR3 is 14 residues long. The J segment lost 4 bases and the V segment lost 1 base, leaving 3 bases of the junction unmatched. The CDR3 region is CASSQATGTYGYTF. Written as DNA, the CDR3 is TGTGCCAGCAGCCAAGCGACAGGGACCTATGGCTACACCTTC.

The rearrangement links TRBV7-9 to TRBJ1-3; D may be TRBD1 (5 bases). Trimming left V 4 bases short and J 0 bases short, with 16 bases between. CDR1 SEHNR and CDR2 FQNEAQ come from the germline V gene (reference sequence). This CDR3 comprises 17 residues. The CDR3 bases are TGTGCCAGCAGCTCCAGGGCAGGGCTTTTCTCTGGAAACACCATATATTTT. This encodes CASSSRAGLFSGNTIYF.